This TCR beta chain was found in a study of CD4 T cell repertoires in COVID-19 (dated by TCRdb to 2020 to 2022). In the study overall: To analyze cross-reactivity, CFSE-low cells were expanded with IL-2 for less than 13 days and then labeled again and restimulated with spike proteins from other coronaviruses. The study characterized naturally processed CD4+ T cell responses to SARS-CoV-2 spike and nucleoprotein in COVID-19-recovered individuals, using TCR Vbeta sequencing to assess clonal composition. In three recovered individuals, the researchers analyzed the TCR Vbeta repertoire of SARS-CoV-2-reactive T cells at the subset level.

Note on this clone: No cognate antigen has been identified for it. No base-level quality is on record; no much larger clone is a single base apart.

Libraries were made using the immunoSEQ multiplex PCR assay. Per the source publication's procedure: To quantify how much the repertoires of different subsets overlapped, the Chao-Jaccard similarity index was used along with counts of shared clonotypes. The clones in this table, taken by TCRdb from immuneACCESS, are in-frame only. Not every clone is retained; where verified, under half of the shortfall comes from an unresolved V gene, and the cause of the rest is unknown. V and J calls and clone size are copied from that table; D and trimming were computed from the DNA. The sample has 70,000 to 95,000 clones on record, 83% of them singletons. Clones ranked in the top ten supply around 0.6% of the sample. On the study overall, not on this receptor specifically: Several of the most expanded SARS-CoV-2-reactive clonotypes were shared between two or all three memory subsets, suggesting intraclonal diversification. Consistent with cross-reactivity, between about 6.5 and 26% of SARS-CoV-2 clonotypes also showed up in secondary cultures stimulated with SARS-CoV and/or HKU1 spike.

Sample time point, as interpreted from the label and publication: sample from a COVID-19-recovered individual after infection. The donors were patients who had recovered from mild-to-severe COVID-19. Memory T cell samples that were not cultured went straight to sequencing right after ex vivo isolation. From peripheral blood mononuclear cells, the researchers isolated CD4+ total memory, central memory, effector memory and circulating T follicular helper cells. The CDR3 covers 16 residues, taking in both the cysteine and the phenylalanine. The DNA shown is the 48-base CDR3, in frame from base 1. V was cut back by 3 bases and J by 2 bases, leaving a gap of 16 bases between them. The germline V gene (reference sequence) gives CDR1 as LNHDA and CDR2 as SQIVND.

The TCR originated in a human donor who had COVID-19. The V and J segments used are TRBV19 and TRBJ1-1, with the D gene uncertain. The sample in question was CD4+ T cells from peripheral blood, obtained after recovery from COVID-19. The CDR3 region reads CASSIDRASYNTEAFF. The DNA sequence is TGTGCCAGTAGTATCGACCGGGCCTCCTATAACACTGAAGCTTTCTTT.